These 10 T cell receptor beta chains were all obtained from the same sample, sequenced in a study of CD8+ T cells in alopecia areata. Documented treatment: oral pan-JAK inhibitor, 5-10 mg twice daily. cDNA serving as the sequencing template came from extracted, reverse transcribed RNA. Clones were sequenced by immunoSEQ multiplex PCR, and TCRdb holds only the in-frame ones, with some missing. The data hold roughly 150,000 clones, with roughly 54% observed a single time. Sequencing was performed on CD8+ T cells sorted from blood, taken at week 4, from a patient treated with tofacitinib. The receptors were sampled from a human donor with alopecia areata.

Worth noting for this clone: This is likely an artifact of a read error, given a far larger clone one base away. This chain links TRBV7-8 with TRBJ2-5, with 10 bases lining up with TRBD1. From germline, CDR1 is SGHVS and CDR2 FQNEAQ. V trimming: 3 bases; J trimming: 0 bases; junction bases outside the gene matches: 1. The CDR3 loop spans 15 amino acids. CDR3 bases: TGTGCCAGCAGCTTGGGGACAGGGGACCAAGAGACCCAGTACTTC. Translated, it gives CASSLGTGDQETQYF.

The CDR3 sequence is CAWSVHGGNGELFF. The CDR3 DNA follows: TGTGCCTGGAGTGTACATGGGGGAAACGGGGAGCTGTTTTTT. J is TRBJ2-2 and V is TRBV30; D is possibly TRBD1 or TRBD2 (5 bases each). Between the trimmed V and J ends, which lost 0 bases and 7 bases, there was a span of 12 bases. Germline V lookup: CDR1 GTSNPN, CDR2 SVGIG (reference sequence). The CDR3 runs to 14 residues.

The chain links TRBV30 to TRBJ2-7, with a possible D match to TRBD2 (6 bases). V lost 0 bases to trimming and J lost 4 bases, with 16 bases between them. Germline V CDR1 and CDR2: GTSNPN, SVGIG (reference sequence). The length of the CDR3 is 15 residues. The CDR3 coding sequence is TGTGCCTGGAGTGTACCGCGGAGGGGAAAATACGAGCAGTACTTC. Encoded protein: CAWSVPRRGKYEQYF.

The CDR3 DNA sequence: TGCGCCAGCAGTCAATCACAGAGGGGCTACTACGAGCAGTACTTC. Translation: CASSQSQRGYYEQYF. The V and J genes are TRBV23-1 and TRBJ2-7; the D gene could be TRBD1 or TRBD2 (5 bases each). TRBV23-1 is marked as an open reading frame, function uncertain. The CDR3 covers 15 residues. Trimming removed 0 bases from V and 3 bases from J, with 12 bases in between.

The chain is built from TRBV27 and TRBJ1-1, with unresolved D. Trimming cost V 8 bases and J 1 base, with 17 bases left between them. The CDR3 has 15 residues. Germline CDR1 and CDR2: MNHEY and SMNVEV (reference sequence). CDR3 amino acids: CASGNLRLGNTEAFF. The DNA of the CDR3 is TGTGCCAGCGGAAACCTCCGACTGGGGAACACTGAAGCTTTCTTT.

The chain links TRBV6-1 to TRBJ2-7; 8 bases align to TRBD1. Germline lookup yields CDR1 MNHNS and CDR2 SASEGT. There are 13 residues in the CDR3. With V trimmed by 6 bases and J by 6 bases, 7 bases remained unmatched. The CDR3 DNA sequence: TGTGCCAGCAGGACCTGGACAGGGTCCGAGCAGTACTTC. Protein: CASRTWTGSEQYF.

This clone was recorded a few times. V gene TRBV9 combines with J gene TRBJ2-1, with 10 nucleotides matching TRBD2. Trimming took 4 bases from V and 2 from J; bases not matched to a gene: 9. CDR1 is SGDLS and CDR2 is YYNGEE in the germline V gene. This CDR3 is built from 17 residues. The CDR3 reads CASSRDLSGGPYNEQFF. The CDR3 DNA is TGTGCCAGCAGCCGGGACCTTAGCGGGGGGCCCTACAATGAGCAGTTCTTC.

This clone was found once. The chain employs TRBV7-2 and TRBJ2-5, with 9 bases fitting TRBD2. V trimming: 5 bases; J trimming: 2 bases; junction bases outside the gene matches: 12. Germline V gene lookup returns CDR1 SGHTA and CDR2 FQGNSA. CDR3 length: 17 amino acids. This CDR3 is CASSVMSGGLGQETQYF. CDR3 coding DNA: TGTGCCAGCAGCGTTATGAGCGGGGGGCTCGGGCAAGAGACCCAGTACTTC.

The CDR3 sequence is CASSSTGTSYEQYF. The CDR3 DNA follows: TGTGCCAGCAGCTCCACTGGGACCTCCTACGAGCAGTACTTC. The V and J genes are TRBV7-9 and TRBJ2-7; the D gene could be TRBD1 or TRBD2 (5 bases each). V was pared by 4 bases and J by 0 bases, with 10 bases between. Germline CDR1 is SEHNR and CDR2 is FQNEAQ (reference sequence). The CDR3 totals 14 residues.

V usage is TRBV2 and J usage is TRBJ1-6, with D unclear. The germline V gene has CDR1 SNHLY and CDR2 FYNNEI. The CDR3 spans 17 residues. V shed 2 bases and J shed 0 bases, with 11 bases lying between them. CDR3 DNA sequence: TGTGCCAGCAGTGAATTGGGTCAGGACTCCTATAATTCACCCCTCCACTTT. Residues: CASSELGQDSYNSPLHF.